A single sample gave rise to the 7 T cell receptor beta chains below, sequenced in a study of T cell repertoires in cytomegalovirus infection. MiXCR was run by TCRdb on the reads, yielding one entry per CDR3 protein. The sample has about 700,000 distinct CDR3 sequences; 30% to 35% are singletons. These receptors have no known antigen. Specimen: cultured PBMCs, collected from culture after CMV antigen stimulation. These TCRs come from a human donor in good health (CMV status not recorded). Some clones in this sample may be carry-over from other donors' samples.

The chain has TRBV6-2 or TRBV6-3 and TRBJ2-7; D not certain. This CDR3 region has 12 residues. Germline V lookup: CDR1 MNHEY, CDR2 SVGEGT. The V end was cut by 6 bases, the J end by 2 bases, with 8 bases between. The CDR3 DNA sequence: TGTGCCAGCAGGGCCAGAACCTACGAGCAGTACTTC. Translating gives CASRARTYEQYF.

The J gene is TRBJ1-1, the V gene TRBV28, with TRBD1 matching over 7 bases. The CDR3 length is 13 residues. Per the germline V gene, CDR1 is MDHEN and CDR2 is SYDVKM. J lost 7 bases, V lost 6 bases, and 8 bases had no gene match. CDR3 bases: TGTGCCAGCAGCCACCTAGGGACAGATGAAGCTTTCTTT. The encoded protein is CASSHLGTDEAFF. Using reference TRBV28 and TRBJ1-1 for the parts outside the CDR3, the full variable domain is DVKVTQSSRYLVKRTGEKVFLECVQDMDHENMFWYRQDPGLGLRLIYFSYDVKMKEKGDIPEGYSVSREKKERFSLILESASTNQTSMYLCASSHLGTDEAFFGQGTRLTVV.

The CDR3: CASSLSSGPHQPQHF. Written as DNA, the CDR3 is TGTGCCAGCAGCTTATCTTCCGGACCTCATCAGCCCCAGCATTTT. V and J are TRBV7-2 and TRBJ1-5; D is ambiguous. CDR3 length: 15 residues. The V end was cut by 2 bases, the J end by 5 bases, with 13 bases between. CDR1 is SGHTA, CDR2 FQGNSA, per germline.

This clonotype was seen more than once but under ten times. The gene calls are TRBV11-2 and TRBJ2-3; D not resolved. CDR1 is SGHAT, CDR2 FQNNGV, per germline. The CDR3 is 11 amino acids. V gave up 4 bases and J gave up 11 bases, with 10 bases separating them. The CDR3 coding sequence is TGTGCCAGCAGCTCTGCTTCTGGGCAGTATTTT. Protein: CASSSASGQYF. The variable domain in full, with the rest retrieved from reference TRBV11-2 and TRBJ2-3, is EAGVAQSPRYKIIEKRQSVAFWCNPISGHATLYWYQQILGQGPKLLIQFQNNGVVDDSQLPKDRFSAERLKGVDSTLKIQPAKLEDSAVYLCASSSASGQYFGPGTRLTVL.

The chain is built from TRBV7-9 and TRBJ1-4; perhaps TRBD1 as D (5 bases). CDR1 and CDR2 from the germline V gene are SEHNR and FQNEAQ (reference sequence). Trimming cost V 5 bases and J 8 bases, with 9 bases left between them. This CDR3 is 12 amino acids long. CDR3 nucleotides: TGTGCCAGCAGCGTTAGGGGCGAAAAACTGTTTTTT. This encodes CASSVRGEKLFF.

This clonotype was observed a single time. This chain links TRBV28 with TRBJ1-2; D may be TRBD1 (6 bases). V gave up 6 bases and J gave up 8 bases, with 22 bases separating them. The germline V gene has CDR1 MDHEN and CDR2 SYDVKM. CDR3 length equals 15 residues. CDR3 residues: CASRSPVGGAEGYTF. The CDR3 DNA reads TGTGCCAGCAGGTCCCCCGTCGGGGGCGCGGAAGGCTACACCTTC.

Of note for this clonotype: A much larger clone sits a single nucleotide away, making a read error possible. The chain employs TRBV10-3 and TRBJ1-2; D is uncertain. Trimming pared 7 bases from V and 8 bases from J, leaving 14 bases between. Germline V gene data show CDR1 as ENHRY and CDR2 as SYGVKD. This CDR3 region has 12 residues. The chain's CDR3 is CAINTGYRGYTF. CDR3 bases: TGTGCCATCAATACGGGCTATCGCGGCTACACCTTC.